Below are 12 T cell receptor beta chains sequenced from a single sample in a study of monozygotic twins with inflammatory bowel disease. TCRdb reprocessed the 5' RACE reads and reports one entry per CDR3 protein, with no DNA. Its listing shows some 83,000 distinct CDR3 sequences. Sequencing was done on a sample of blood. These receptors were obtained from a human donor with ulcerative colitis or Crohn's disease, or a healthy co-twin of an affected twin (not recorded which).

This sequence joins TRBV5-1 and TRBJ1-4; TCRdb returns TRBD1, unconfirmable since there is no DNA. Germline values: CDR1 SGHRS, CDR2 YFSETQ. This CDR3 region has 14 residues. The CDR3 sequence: CASSLATGVGKLFF.

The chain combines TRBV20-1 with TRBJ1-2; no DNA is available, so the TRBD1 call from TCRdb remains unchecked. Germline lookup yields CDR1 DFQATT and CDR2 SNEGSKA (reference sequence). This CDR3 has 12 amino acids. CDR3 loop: CRAQDSVYGYTF.

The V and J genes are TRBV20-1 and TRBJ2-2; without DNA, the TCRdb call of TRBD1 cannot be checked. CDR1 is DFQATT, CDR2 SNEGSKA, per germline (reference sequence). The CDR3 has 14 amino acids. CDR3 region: CSARTGSEPGELFF.

The CDR3 region is CASSADWSTSSYEQYF. V is TRBV9 and J is TRBJ2-7. CDR3 length: 16 amino acids. Germline assignment: CDR1 SGDLS and CDR2 YYNGEE. Full variable domain (remainder filled in from reference TRBV9 and TRBJ2-7): DSGVTQTPKHLITATGQRVTLRCSPRSGDLSVYWYQQSLDQGLQFLIQYYNGEERAKGNILERFSAQQFPDLHSELNLSSLELGDSALYFCASSADWSTSSYEQYFGPGTRLTVT.

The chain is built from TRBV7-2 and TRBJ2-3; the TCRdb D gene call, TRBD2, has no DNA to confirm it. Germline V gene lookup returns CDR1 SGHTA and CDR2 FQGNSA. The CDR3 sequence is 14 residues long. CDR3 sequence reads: CASSRGHETDTQYF.

CDR3 sequence: CASTDSLYNEQFF. This rearrangement joins TRBV27 to TRBJ2-1; TCRdb indicates TRBD1, and absent DNA this call remains unverified. The CDR3 consists of 13 residues. Germline V gene sequence: CDR1 MNHEY, CDR2 SMNVEV (reference sequence).

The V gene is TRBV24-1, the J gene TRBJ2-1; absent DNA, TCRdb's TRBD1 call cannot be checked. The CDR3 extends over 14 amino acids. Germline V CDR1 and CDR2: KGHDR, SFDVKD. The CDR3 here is CATSDPAGRNEQFF.

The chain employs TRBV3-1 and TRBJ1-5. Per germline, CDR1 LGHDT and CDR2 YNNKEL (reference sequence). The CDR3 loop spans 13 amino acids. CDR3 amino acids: CASSQADLQPQHF.

The CDR3 is CSARGGTGLIHYGYTF. V gene TRBV20-1 combines with J gene TRBJ1-2; TCRdb returns TRBD1, unconfirmable since there is no DNA. The CDR3 is 16 residues long. Germline V gene sequence: CDR1 DFQATT, CDR2 SNEGSKA (reference sequence).

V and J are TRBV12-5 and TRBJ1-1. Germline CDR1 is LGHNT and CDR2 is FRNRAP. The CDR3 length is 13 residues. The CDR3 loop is CASLGSKNTEAFF.

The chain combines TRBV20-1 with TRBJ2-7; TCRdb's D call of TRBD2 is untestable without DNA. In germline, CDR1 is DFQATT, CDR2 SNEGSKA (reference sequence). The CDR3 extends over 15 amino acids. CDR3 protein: CSASPKTSGKYEQYF.

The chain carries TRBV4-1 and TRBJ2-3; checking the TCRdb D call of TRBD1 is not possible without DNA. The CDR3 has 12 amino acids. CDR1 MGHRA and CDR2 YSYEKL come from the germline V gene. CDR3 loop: CASSQGGYTQYF.